This T cell receptor (beta chain) was recorded in a study of blood T cells in healthy people across ages. Across the whole study: Template switching captured about one barcoded beta molecule per two T cells. Points from the study as a whole: The study lacked donor CMV status, which possibly confounded expanded clonotype changes. Researchers judged that diversity estimates from one million T cells fell short of true values. Naive T cell percentage strongly correlated with TCR beta diversity.

The CDR3 sequence is 14 residues long. From germline, CDR1 is SGHTA and CDR2 FQGNSA. The V end lost 5 bases, the J end lost 6 bases, and 14 bases lay between the germline ends. The second PCR ran about 6 to 12 cycles with a sample-barcoded 5' primer and J-beta primers. TCRdb reprocessed the 5' RACE reads with MiXCR, giving one entry per CDR3 protein. In the table there are 1.5 million or so distinct CDR3 sequences, 42% of which are singletons. A note on this clonotype: Its antigen is unidentified.

The material sequenced was blood. V and J are TRBV7-2 and TRBJ1-5, with D hard to call. This TCR came from a young woman in good health. For the CDR3, the DNA is TGTGCCAGCAGCCGATGGGTCGGAGGTCAGCCCCAGCATTTT. Its protein is CASSRWVGGQPQHF.